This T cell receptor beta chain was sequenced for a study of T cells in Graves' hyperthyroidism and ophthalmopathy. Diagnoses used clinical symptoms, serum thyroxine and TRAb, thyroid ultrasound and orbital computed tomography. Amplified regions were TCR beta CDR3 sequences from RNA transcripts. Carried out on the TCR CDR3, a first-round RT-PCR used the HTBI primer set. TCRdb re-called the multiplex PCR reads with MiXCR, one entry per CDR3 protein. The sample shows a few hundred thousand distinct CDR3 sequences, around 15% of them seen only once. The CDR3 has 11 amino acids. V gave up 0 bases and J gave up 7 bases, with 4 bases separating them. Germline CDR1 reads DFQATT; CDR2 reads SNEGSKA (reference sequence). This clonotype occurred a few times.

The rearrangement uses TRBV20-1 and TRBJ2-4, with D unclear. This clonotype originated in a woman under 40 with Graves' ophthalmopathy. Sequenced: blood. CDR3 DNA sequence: TGCAGTGCTAGAGATCCCAACATTCAGTACTTC. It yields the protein CSARDPNIQYF.